This entry lists 24 T cell receptor beta chains sequenced from one sample in a study of neurological immune-mediated disorders (dated by TCRdb to the late 2010s). The library was made by 5' RACE. This sample was sequenced with an Illumina HiSeq 2500. The public reads were quality trimmed at Q25 with fastp and then assembled into clones with MiXCR by TCRdb, keeping productive beta chains. All rows with the same CDR3 protein become a single entry with the most common DNA and genes. The sample table lists tens of thousands of distinct CDR3 sequences, about 5.6% of them with a count of one. Roughly 7.9% of the sample belongs to the ten largest clones. Sample time point, as interpreted from the label and publication: longitudinal time-point 2. The sequenced material came from PBMCs. These receptors were obtained from an older woman with multiple sclerosis.

This clonotype was counted many times. The chain is built from TRBV20-1 and TRBJ2-2; D gene ambiguous. Germline V gene data show CDR1 as DFQATT and CDR2 as SNEGSKA (reference sequence). CDR3 length equals 15 residues. V lost 0 bases and J lost 6, with 14 bases in between. The CDR3 nucleotides are TGCAGTGCTAGAGAACGGGTGCTGGGGTCCGGGGAGCTGTTTTTT. This translates into CSARERVLGSGELFF.

This clonotype is judged medium-sized. The chain has TRBV7-2 and TRBJ2-7; 12 nucleotides match TRBD1. The CDR3 has 15 residues. The germline CDR1 and CDR2 sequences are SGHTA and FQGNSA. Trimming took 3 bases from V and 6 from J; bases not matched to a gene: 6. This CDR3 is CASSFGTGGASEQYF. For the CDR3, the DNA is TGTGCCAGCAGCTTTGGGACAGGGGGCGCGTCCGAGCAGTACTTC.

The V call is TRBV6-1, the J call TRBJ2-2; 7 nucleotides match TRBD2. V was pared by 6 bases and J by 3 bases, with 1 base of the junction left unmatched. From germline, CDR1 is MNHNS and CDR2 SASEGT. CDR3 length: 13 residues. CDR3 in DNA: TGTGCCAGCAGGACTAGCTACACCGGGGAGCTGTTTTTT. This sequence encodes CASRTSYTGELFF.

This clonotype was counted ten times or more. The V and J genes are TRBV4-1 and TRBJ1-5; D unclear. Trimming left V 5 bases short and J 4 bases short, with 12 bases between. This CDR3 has 14 amino acids. Germline V CDR1 and CDR2: MGHRA, YSYEKL. The CDR3 region is CASSNTAQNQPQHF. The CDR3 bases are TGCGCCAGCAGCAACACGGCCCAAAATCAGCCCCAGCATTTT.

This clonotype was seen many times. The chain employs TRBV12-3 or TRBV12-4 and TRBJ2-4; TRBD2 matches 7 bases. J lost 4 bases, V lost 5 bases, and 8 bases had no gene match. CDR3 length equals 15 residues. The CDR3 sequence: CASSPGGSGKNIQYF. The CDR3 region has the DNA TGTGCCAGCAGTCCCGGGGGGTCGGGGAAAAACATTCAGTACTTC.

This clonotype came up many times. The rearrangement links TRBV20-1 to TRBJ2-2; TRBD1 might be the D (6 bases). This CDR3 contains 14 residues. Per the germline V gene, CDR1 is DFQATT and CDR2 is SNEGSKA (reference sequence). V lost 6 bases, J lost 0 bases, and 11 bases lay in between. The chain's CDR3 is CSARQVANTGELFF. DNA of the CDR3: TGCAGTGCCCGACAGGTTGCGAACACCGGGGAGCTGTTTTTT.

The table lists this clonotype with many counts. The chain joins TRBV2 to TRBJ1-4, with D perhaps matching TRBD1 (5 bases). This CDR3 is built from 14 residues. V lost 6 bases to trimming and J lost 4 bases, with 12 bases between them. Germline loops: CDR1 SNHLY, CDR2 FYNNEI. CDR3 in DNA: TGTGCCAGCAGCCTGACAGCTGTTAATGAAAAACTGTTTTTT. Translating gives CASSLTAVNEKLFF.

This clonotype was observed many times. The J gene is TRBJ2-3, the V gene TRBV5-1, with TRBD1 as a possible D gene (6 bases). Per germline, CDR1 SGHRS and CDR2 YFSETQ. Trimming left V 3 bases short and J 2 bases short, with 13 bases between. CDR3 length: 15 amino acids. CDR3 amino acids: CASSWQGRDTDTQYF. The CDR3 nucleotides are TGCGCCAGCAGCTGGCAGGGGAGAGACACAGATACGCAGTATTTT.

V is TRBV30 and J is TRBJ1-1; 7 bases fit TRBD1. Germline V CDR1 and CDR2: GTSNPN, SVGIG (reference sequence). The length of the CDR3 is 12 residues. J gave up 10 bases and V 2 bases, and 7 bases lay outside the gene matches. As DNA, the CDR3 is TGTGCCTGGAGTCCGGGAGGGGGCACAGCTTTCTTT. Amino acids: CAWSPGGGTAFF.

At least ten counts were recorded for this clonotype. This rearrangement joins TRBV27 to TRBJ2-3; D uncertain. V lost 5 bases, J lost 4 bases, and 13 bases lay in between. CDR1 and CDR2 (germline): MNHEY, SMNVEV (reference sequence). The CDR3 is made up of 14 amino acids. The CDR3 sequence: CASSPKLVPDTQYF. Written as DNA, the CDR3 is TGTGCCAGCAGTCCGAAGTTGGTCCCAGATACGCAGTATTTT.

This clonotype was observed many times. The rearrangement joins TRBV5-1 to TRBJ1-3; D remains unclear. Trimming cost V 4 bases and J 0 bases, with 8 bases left between them. The CDR3 runs to 14 residues. The V gene's germline CDR1 is SGHRS and CDR2 YFSETQ. In DNA, the CDR3 is TGCGCCAGCAGCACGGGTGGCTCTGGAAACACCATATATTTT. This codes for CASSTGGSGNTIYF.

The CDR3 DNA sequence: TGTGCCAGCAGCTCGGGATGGGGAGATGAAAAACTGTTTTTT. Amino acid sequence: CASSSGWGDEKLFF. The chain carries TRBV7-6 and TRBJ1-4; no reliable D call. Germline V gene sequence: CDR1 SGHVS, CDR2 FNYEAQ. The CDR3 is 14 residues long. V was cut by 4 bases and J by 6 bases, with 12 bases left in between.

This clonotype was counted many times. This chain links TRBV5-1 with TRBJ1-5; D not certain. The V gene's germline CDR1 is SGHRS and CDR2 YFSETQ. The CDR3 runs to 14 residues. V was pared by 0 bases and J by 1 base, with 5 bases between. CDR3 DNA sequence: TGCGCCAGCAGCTTGGATGCGAGCAATCAGCCCCAGCATTTT. Translated, it gives CASSLDASNQPQHF.

This clonotype has a count of ten or more. The genes are TRBV28 and TRBJ2-3; 7 nucleotides line up with TRBD1. The CDR3 is 13 residues long. CDR1 is MDHEN, CDR2 SYDVKM, per germline. The V and J ends lost 7 bases and 2 bases, in that order; junction bases with no gene match: 3. Here the CDR3 reads CASTGQNTDTQYF. In DNA, the CDR3 is TGTGCCAGCACGGGACAGAACACAGATACGCAGTATTTT.

This clonotype showed up many times. The gene calls are TRBV20-1 and TRBJ2-1, with 7 bases matching TRBD2. Germline CDR1 is DFQATT and CDR2 is SNEGSKA (reference sequence). CDR3 length: 15 amino acids. The ends lost 6 bases at V and 2 bases at J; junction bases unmatched: 10. CDR3 in DNA: TGCAGTGCAAGTCTGCGCGGGGGAACCTACAATGAGCAGTTCTTC. It yields the protein CSASLRGGTYNEQFF.

Points on this clonotype: Being one base from a much bigger clone, this may be a read error. The rearrangement uses TRBV20-1 and TRBJ2-7; 9 bases align to TRBD1. This CDR3 contains 12 residues. The germline V gene has CDR1 DFQATT and CDR2 SNEGSKA (reference sequence). Here the CDR3 reads CSAPGQGYKQYF. CDR3 nucleotide sequence: TGCAGTGCACCGGGACAGGGCTACAAGCAGTACTTC.

This clonotype has ten or more counts. J is TRBJ1-3 and V is TRBV7-9; D is unclear. CDR3 size: 16 residues. V was cut by 5 bases and J by 2 bases, with 16 bases left in between. Germline V gene data show CDR1 as SEHNR and CDR2 as FQNEAQ (reference sequence). The CDR3 DNA sequence: TGTGCCAGCAGCCCACATTCGACCGCTACTGGAAACACCATATATTTT. Translating gives CASSPHSTATGNTIYF. Full variable domain (outside the CDR3, taken from reference TRBV7-9 and TRBJ1-3): DTGVSQNPRHKITKRGQNVTFRCDPISEHNRLYWYRQTLGQGPEFLTYFQNEAQLEKSRLLSDRFSAERPKGSFSTLEIQRTEQGDSAMYLCASSPHSTATGNTIYFGEGSWLTVV.

This clonotype was found many times. J is TRBJ1-2 and V is TRBV3-1, with D tentatively TRBD1 (5 bases). The germline V gene encodes CDR1 LGHDT and CDR2 YNNKEL (reference sequence). This CDR3 has 16 residues. The V end lost 1 base, the J end lost 4 bases, and 16 bases lay between the germline ends. CDR3 coding DNA: TGTGCCAGCAGCCAAGGGCCGTCGGGGGGAGTCTATGGCTACACCTTC. Encoded protein: CASSQGPSGGVYGYTF.

This clonotype was counted many times. This chain connects TRBV7-9 to TRBJ1-1, with 9 bases lining up with TRBD1. The CDR3 sequence is 16 residues long. Per the germline V gene, CDR1 is SEHNR and CDR2 is FQNEAQ (reference sequence). Trimming took 4 bases from V and 8 from J; bases not matched to a gene: 14. The CDR3 loop reads CASSSRTGERGVEAFF. As DNA, the CDR3 is TGTGCCAGCAGCTCCCGGACAGGGGAGAGAGGAGTCGAAGCTTTCTTT.

CDR3 amino acids: CASSPPGVEGANVLTF. In nucleotides, the CDR3 is TGTGCCAGCAGTCCACCAGGGGTGGAGGGGGCCAACGTCCTGACTTTC. The chain has TRBV12-3 or TRBV12-4 and TRBJ2-6; D might be TRBD1 (6 bases). The CDR3 length is 16 residues. V gave up 5 bases and J gave up 4 bases, with 15 bases separating them.

This clonotype was picked up many times. This CDR3 reads CASRQAGATNSPLHF. The CDR3 nucleotides read TGCGCCAGCAGACAAGCAGGGGCCACCAATTCACCCCTCCACTTT. The chain is built from TRBV10-2 and TRBJ1-6; possibly TRBD1 for D (6 bases). The CDR3 extends over 15 amino acids. CDR1 and CDR2 (germline): WSHSY, SAAADI. V was clipped by 6 bases and J by 7 bases, with 16 bases between them.

The sample holds many counts of this clonotype. V gene TRBV5-1 combines with J gene TRBJ2-7; D is ambiguous. Germline values: CDR1 SGHRS, CDR2 YFSETQ. This CDR3 contains 12 residues. The V gene lost 6 bases and the J gene lost 3 bases, with 10 bases spanning the gap. CDR3 nucleotides: TGCGCCAGCAAGATACAAGACTACGAGCAGTACTTC. Encoded protein: CASKIQDYEQYF.

This clonotype was picked up a small number of times. The rearrangement links TRBV11-2 to TRBJ2-3, with 10 nucleotides matching TRBD2. This CDR3 comprises 16 residues. The V segment lost 3 bases and the J segment 0 bases; nucleotides outside the gene matches: 3. The germline CDR1 and CDR2 sequences are SGHAT and FQNNGV. CDR3 loop: CASSLGLASSTDTQYF. Written as DNA, the CDR3 is TGTGCCAGCAGCTTGGGACTAGCGAGTAGCACAGATACGCAGTATTTT.

The sample holds many counts of this clonotype. This sequence joins TRBV7-9 and TRBJ2-4, with TRBD2 as a possible D gene (6 bases). Trimming cost V 5 bases and J 0 bases, with 17 bases left between them. Germline CDR1 and CDR2: SEHNR and FQNEAQ (reference sequence). This CDR3 contains 17 residues. CDR3 DNA: TGTGCCAGCAGCGCCGTAGTTGCGGGGATAGCCAAAAACATTCAGTACTTC. Its protein is CASSAVVAGIAKNIQYF.